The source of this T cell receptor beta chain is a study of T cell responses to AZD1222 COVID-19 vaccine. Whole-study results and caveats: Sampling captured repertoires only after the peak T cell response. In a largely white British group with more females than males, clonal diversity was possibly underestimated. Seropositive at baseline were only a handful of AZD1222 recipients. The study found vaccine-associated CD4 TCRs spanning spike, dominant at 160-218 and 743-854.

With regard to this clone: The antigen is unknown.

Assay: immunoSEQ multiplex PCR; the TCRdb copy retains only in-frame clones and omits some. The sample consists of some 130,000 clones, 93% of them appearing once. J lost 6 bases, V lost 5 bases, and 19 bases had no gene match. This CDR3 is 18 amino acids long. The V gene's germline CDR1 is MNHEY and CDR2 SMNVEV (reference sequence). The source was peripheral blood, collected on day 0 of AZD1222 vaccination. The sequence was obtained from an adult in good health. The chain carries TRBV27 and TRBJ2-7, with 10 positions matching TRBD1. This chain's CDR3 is CASSPSKARDRGKSEQYF. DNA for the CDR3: TGTGCCAGCAGTCCCTCTAAGGCGCGGGACAGGGGAAAATCCGAGCAGTACTTC.